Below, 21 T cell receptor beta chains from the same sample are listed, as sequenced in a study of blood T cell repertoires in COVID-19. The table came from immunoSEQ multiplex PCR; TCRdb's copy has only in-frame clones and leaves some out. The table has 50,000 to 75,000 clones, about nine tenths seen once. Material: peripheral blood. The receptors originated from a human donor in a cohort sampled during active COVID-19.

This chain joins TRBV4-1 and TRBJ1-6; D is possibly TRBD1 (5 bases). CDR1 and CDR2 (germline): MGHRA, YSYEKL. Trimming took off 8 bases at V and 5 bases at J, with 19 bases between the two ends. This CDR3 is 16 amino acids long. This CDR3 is CASPPGGGSDNSPLHF. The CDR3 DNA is TGCGCCAGCCCGCCTGGGGGGGGGAGCGATAATTCACCCCTCCACTTT.

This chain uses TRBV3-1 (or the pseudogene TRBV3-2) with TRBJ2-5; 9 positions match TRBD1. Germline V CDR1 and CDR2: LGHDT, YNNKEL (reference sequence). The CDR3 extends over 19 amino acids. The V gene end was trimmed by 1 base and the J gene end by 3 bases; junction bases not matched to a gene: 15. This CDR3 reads CASSQVQGAPIPWEETQYF. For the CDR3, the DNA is TGTGCCAGCAGCCAAGTACAGGGGGCCCCGATCCCATGGGAAGAGACCCAGTACTTC.

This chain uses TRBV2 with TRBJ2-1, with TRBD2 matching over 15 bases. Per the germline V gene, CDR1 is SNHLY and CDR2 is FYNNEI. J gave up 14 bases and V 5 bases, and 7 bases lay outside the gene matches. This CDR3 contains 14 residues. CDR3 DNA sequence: TGTGCCAGCAGTCCTACCGGGACTAGCGGGAGGAAGTTCTTC. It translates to CASSPTGTSGRKFF.

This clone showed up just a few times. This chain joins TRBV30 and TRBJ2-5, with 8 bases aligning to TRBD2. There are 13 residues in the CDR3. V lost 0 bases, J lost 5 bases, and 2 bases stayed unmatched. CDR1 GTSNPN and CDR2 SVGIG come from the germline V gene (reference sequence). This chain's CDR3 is CAWSVGGGETQYF. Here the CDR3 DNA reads TGTGCCTGGAGTGTAGGCGGGGGGGAGACCCAGTACTTC.

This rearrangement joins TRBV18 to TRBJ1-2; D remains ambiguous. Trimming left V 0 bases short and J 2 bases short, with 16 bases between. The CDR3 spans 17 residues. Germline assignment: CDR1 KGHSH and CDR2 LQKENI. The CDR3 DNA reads TGTGCCAGCTCACCACCTTCTCGCTTAGCAGCCAACTATGGCTACACCTTC. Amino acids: CASSPPSRLAANYGYTF. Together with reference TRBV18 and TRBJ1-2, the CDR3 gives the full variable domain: NAGVMQNPRHLVRRRGQEARLRCSPMKGHSHVYWYRQLPEEGLKFMVYLQKENIIDESGMPKERFSAEFPKEGPSILRIQQVVRGDSAAYFCASSPPSRLAANYGYTFGSGTRLTVV.

CDR3 nucleotides: TGTGCCAGCGGCCGGGACAGGGATTACGCTGAAGCTTTCTTT. It yields the protein CASGRDRDYAEAFF. V usage is TRBV28 and J usage is TRBJ1-1, with 9 bases identical to TRBD1. Losses at the gene ends were 8 bases for V and 6 bases for J; bases not matched to a gene: 10. Germline V CDR1 and CDR2: MDHEN, SYDVKM. The CDR3 is made up of 14 amino acids.

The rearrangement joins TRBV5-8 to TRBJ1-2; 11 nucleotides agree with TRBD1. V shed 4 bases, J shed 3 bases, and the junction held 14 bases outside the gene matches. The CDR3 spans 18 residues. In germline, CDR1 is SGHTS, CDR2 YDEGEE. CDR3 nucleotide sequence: TGTGCCAGCAGCCAATTGGGGTACCGGACAGGGGGCGACTATGGCTACACCTTC. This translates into CASSQLGYRTGGDYGYTF.

The CDR3 protein is CASSFAAGTGSYEQYF. CDR3 DNA: TGTGCCAGCAGCTTCGCAGCCGGGACAGGCTCCTACGAGCAGTACTTC. This sequence joins TRBV7-2 and TRBJ2-7; 8 bases align to TRBD1. The ends lost 3 bases at V and 0 bases at J; junction bases unmatched: 7. CDR1 is SGHTA and CDR2 is FQGNSA in the germline V gene. CDR3 length: 16 amino acids.

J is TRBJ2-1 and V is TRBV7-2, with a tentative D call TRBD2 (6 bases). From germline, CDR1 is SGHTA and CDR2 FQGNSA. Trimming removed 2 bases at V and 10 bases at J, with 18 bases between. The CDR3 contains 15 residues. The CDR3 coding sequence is TGTGCCAGCAGCTTATCCCGGGGACTCCCGGGAGAGCAGTTCTTC. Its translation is CASSLSRGLPGEQFF.

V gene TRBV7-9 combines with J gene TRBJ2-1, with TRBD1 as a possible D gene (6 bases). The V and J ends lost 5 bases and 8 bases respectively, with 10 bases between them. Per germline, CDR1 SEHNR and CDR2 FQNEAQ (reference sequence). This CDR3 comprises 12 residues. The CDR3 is CASSPQGYEQFF. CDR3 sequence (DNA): TGTGCCAGCAGCCCACAGGGCTATGAGCAGTTCTTC.

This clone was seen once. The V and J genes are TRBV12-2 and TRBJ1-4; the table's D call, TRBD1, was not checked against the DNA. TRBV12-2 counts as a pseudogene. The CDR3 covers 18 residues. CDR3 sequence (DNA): TGTGCAAGTCGCCTACGCGGGACAGGGGTTTCGACTAATGAAAAACTGTTTTTT. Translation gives CASRLRGTGVSTNEKLFF.

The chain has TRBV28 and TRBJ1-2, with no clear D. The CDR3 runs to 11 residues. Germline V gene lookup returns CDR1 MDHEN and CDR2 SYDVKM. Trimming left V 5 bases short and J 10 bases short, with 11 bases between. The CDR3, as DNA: TGTGCCAGCAGTCTCACGACTACCTACACCTTC. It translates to CASSLTTTYTF.

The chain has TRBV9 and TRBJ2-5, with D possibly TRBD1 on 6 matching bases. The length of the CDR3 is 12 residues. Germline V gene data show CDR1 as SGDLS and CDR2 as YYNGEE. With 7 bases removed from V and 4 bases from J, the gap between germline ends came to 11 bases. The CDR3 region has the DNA TGTGCCAGCGGCAGGGGTGGAGAGACCCAGTACTTC. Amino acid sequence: CASGRGGETQYF.

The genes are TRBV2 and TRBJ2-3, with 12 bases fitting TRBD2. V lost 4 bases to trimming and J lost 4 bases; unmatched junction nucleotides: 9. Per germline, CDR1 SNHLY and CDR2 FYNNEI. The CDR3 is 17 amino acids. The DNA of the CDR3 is TGTGCCAGCAGTGGGGCTAGCGGGGGGGCAGGTGCAGATACGCAGTATTTT. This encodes CASSGASGGAGADTQYF.

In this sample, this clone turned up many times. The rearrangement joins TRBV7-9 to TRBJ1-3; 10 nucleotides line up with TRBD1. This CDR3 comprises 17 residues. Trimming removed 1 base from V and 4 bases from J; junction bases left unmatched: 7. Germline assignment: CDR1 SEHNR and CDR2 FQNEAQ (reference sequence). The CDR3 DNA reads TGTGCCAGCAGCTTAGGTGTCGGGACAGGGGTCGGAAACACCATATATTTT. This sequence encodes CASSLGVGTGVGNTIYF.

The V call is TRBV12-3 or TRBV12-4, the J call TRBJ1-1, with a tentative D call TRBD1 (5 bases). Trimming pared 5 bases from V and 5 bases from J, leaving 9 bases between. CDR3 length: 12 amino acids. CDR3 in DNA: TGTGCCAGCAGTCCAGGGTTTACTGAAGCTTTCTTT. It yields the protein CASSPGFTEAFF.

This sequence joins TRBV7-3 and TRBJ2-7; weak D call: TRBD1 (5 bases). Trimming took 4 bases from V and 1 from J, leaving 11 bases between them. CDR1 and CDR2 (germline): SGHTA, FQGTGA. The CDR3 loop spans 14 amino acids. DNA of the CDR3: TGTGCCAGCAGCTGGGGCAGGCCATCCTACGAGCAGTACTTC. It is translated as CASSWGRPSYEQYF.

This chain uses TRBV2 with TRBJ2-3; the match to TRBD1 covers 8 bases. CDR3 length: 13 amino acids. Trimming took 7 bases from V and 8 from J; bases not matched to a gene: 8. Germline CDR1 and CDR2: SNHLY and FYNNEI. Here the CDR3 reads CASTTGEAITQYF. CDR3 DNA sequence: TGTGCCAGCACGACAGGGGAGGCAATTACGCAGTATTTT.

The CDR3 loop reads CASSVAGATDTQYF. CDR3 in DNA: TGTGCCAGCAGCGTAGCTGGGGCCACAGATACGCAGTATTTT. This chain links TRBV9 with TRBJ2-3; maybe TRBD1 (5 bases). There are 14 residues in the CDR3. CDR1 and CDR2 (germline): SGDLS, YYNGEE. V lost 0 bases to trimming and J lost 2 bases, with 7 bases between them.

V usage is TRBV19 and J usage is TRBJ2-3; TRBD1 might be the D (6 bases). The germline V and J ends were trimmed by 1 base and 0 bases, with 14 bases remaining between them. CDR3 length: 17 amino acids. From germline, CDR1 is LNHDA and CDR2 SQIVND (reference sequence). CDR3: CASSIAPDSASTDTQYF. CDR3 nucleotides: TGTGCCAGTAGTATAGCCCCGGACAGTGCTAGCACAGATACGCAGTATTTT.

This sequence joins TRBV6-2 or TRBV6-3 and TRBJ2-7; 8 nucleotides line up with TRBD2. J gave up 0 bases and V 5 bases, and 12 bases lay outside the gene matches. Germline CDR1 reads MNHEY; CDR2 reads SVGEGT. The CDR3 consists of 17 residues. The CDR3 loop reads CASSNGRDRPSSYEQYF. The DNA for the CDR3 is TGTGCCAGCAGTAACGGGAGGGATAGACCTAGCTCCTACGAGCAGTACTTC.